This TCR beta chain is drawn from a study of blood T cells in healthy people across ages. Study-wide findings and caveats: Naive and antigen-experienced cells could not be conclusively compared, given unsorted PBMCs. Expanded clonotype shifts may have been confounded, as the donors had an unknown CMV status.

The authors ran a second PCR of 7 to 11 cycles using a sample-barcoded 5' primer and a J-beta primer mix. MiXCR, run by TCRdb on the 5' RACE reads, gives a single entry per CDR3 protein. The sample includes 1,500,000 or so distinct CDR3 sequences, under 55% of them seen just once. This clonotype occurred a few times. What it binds is unknown. Per the germline V gene, CDR1 is DFQATT and CDR2 is SNEGSKA (reference sequence). The CDR3 is 14 residues long. J lost 3 bases, V lost 3 bases, and 3 bases had no gene match. The rearrangement joins TRBV20-1 to TRBJ2-2; 8 bases are shared with TRBD2. The sample consisted of blood. This TCR derives from a young woman in good health. This CDR3 reads CSASNGRDTGELFF. The CDR3 DNA follows: TGCAGTGCTAGCAACGGGAGGGACACCGGGGAGCTGTTTTTT.